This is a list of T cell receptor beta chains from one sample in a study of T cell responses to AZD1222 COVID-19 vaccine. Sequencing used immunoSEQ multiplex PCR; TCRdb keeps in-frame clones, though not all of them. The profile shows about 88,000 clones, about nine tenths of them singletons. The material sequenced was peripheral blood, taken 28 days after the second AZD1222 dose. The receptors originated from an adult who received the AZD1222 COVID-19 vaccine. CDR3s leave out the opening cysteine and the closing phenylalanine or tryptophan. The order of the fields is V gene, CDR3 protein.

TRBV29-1,SVVPGTGNYGYT
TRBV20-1,SASPGLAGGNTGELF
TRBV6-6,ASSWGRTEAF
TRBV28,ASSQPDRVSIQY
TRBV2,ASSKRNVNTEAF
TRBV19,ASTPPGQGGNYGYT
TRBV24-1,ATRGTFSDTQY
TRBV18,ASSPLGASNQPQH
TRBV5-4,ASSSRVTEAF
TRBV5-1,ASSSGASNTEAF
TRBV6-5,ASRRPPDTEAF
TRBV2,ASSESLGNTIY
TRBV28,ASSSALQPQH
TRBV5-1,ASSLWEPGANVLT
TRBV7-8,ASSSVLKGGSPLH
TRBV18,ASSPGIPDTQY
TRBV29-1,SVTGQAGAEAF
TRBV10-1,ASSESVPYNEQF
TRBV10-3,AIRDSYSYEQY
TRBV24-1,ATSGANVNTEAF